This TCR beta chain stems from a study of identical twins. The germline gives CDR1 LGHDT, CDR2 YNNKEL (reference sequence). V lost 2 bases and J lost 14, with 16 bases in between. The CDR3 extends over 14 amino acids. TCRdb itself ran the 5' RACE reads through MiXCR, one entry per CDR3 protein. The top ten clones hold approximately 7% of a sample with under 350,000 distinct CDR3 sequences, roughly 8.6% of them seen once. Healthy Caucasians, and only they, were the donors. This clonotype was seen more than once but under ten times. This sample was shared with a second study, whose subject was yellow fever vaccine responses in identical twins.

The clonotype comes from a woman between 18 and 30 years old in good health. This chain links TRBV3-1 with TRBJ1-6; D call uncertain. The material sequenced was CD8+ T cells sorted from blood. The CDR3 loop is CASSQRDSDFSLHF. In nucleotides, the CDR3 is TGTGCCAGCAGCCAACGCGACTCGGACTTTTCCCTCCACTTT.